This paragraph reports one T cell receptor (beta chain). The antigen is undetermined. The data derive from a study of shared clonotypes between healthy human individuals. Profiled with immunoSEQ multiplex PCR; TCRdb holds only in-frame clones, not every one. The sample holds roughly 2.6 million clones, approximately 94% seen once. Study conclusions and caveats: Generally, naive subsets came out with larger estimated richness than memory subsets. In having few donors, the study represented limited genetic and exposure-history diversity. In several donors, roughly 5.2% of naive CD4 clonotypes appeared in common.

In germline, CDR1 is MNHEY, CDR2 SMNVEV (reference sequence). Deletions cut 5 bases from V and 8 bases from J, with 9 bases between. The CDR3 is 11 amino acids. The sequenced sample was naive CD4+ T cells sorted from blood. Subset in this sample: CD45RA+ positively selected. This receptor was taken from a man aged 18 to 35 in good health. This rearrangement joins TRBV27 to TRBJ1-2; D gene ambiguous. This CDR3 reads CASSDFYGYTF. The CDR3, as DNA: TGTGCCAGCAGTGATTTTTACGGCTACACCTTC.